This T cell receptor beta chain was found in a study of blood T cell repertoires in COVID-19. Study as a whole: Acute and convalescent COVID-19 specimens originated in the United States, Italy and Spain.

The repertoire was sequenced with immunoSEQ multiplex PCR; TCRdb's copy has only in-frame clones and lacks some. Counted here are 55,000 to 75,000 clones, over 75% occurring once; the ten biggest clones make up under 4.5%. This clone appeared a single time. The CDR3 spans 18 residues. Trimming removed 1 base from V and 5 bases from J; junction bases left unmatched: 8. Germline loops: CDR1 LNHDA, CDR2 SQIVND (reference sequence). The rearrangement links TRBV19 to TRBJ2-2; TRBD2 aligns across 12 bases. The sequencing sample was made of peripheral blood. The source of this sequence is a human donor in a cohort sampled during active COVID-19. CDR3 in DNA: TGTGCCAGTAGTATAGGTACTAGCGGGAGGAATCCGACCGGGGAGCTGTTTTTT. It yields the protein CASSIGTSGRNPTGELFF.